Here is one T cell receptor (beta chain) with its context. What it binds is not known. 13 Jbeta primers and 60 Vbeta primers were used for the PCR. Profiling relied on immunoSEQ multiplex PCR, and the TCRdb table lists in-frame clones only, not all of them. The sample lists around 180,000 clones; around 80% were seen once. This record belongs to a study of cytomegalovirus exposure and HLA in healthy donors. Study outcomes and limitations: A link between a missense DCLRE1C variant and TCR beta V- and J-gene trimming emerged from a later analysis. Most of the TCR beta V segments (in an earlier analysis) were productive either about 87% or about 30% of the time. In the analysis, some V segments, TRBV6-2 and TRBV6-3 included, were excluded as indistinguishable.

The germline V gene has CDR1 SGHNT and CDR2 YENEEA. V gave up 5 bases and J gave up 5 bases, with 16 bases separating them. CDR3 length equals 14 residues. The rearrangement uses TRBV11-3 and TRBJ2-7; D may be TRBD1 (6 bases). This sequence originates from a girl aged 2 to 9 in good health and CMV-seropositive. Input material: PBMCs. This CDR3 is CASSGQGYYDEQYF. The CDR3 DNA is TGTGCCAGCAGCGGTCAGGGGTACTACGACGAGCAGTACTTC.